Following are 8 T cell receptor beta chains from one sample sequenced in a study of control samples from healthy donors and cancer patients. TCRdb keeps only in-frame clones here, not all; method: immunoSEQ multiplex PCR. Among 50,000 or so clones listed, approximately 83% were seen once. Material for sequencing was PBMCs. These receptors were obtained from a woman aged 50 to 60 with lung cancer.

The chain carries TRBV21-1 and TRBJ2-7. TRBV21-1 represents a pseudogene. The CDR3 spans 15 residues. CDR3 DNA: TGTGCCAGCAGCCCCCCGGCCGGCCCGTGTGGCGAGCAGTACTTC. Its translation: CASSPPAGPCGEQYF.

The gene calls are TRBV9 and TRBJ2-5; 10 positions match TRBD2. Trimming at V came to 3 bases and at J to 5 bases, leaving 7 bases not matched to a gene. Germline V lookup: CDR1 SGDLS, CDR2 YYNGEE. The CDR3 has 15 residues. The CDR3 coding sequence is TGTGCCAGCAGCGGAAAAGCGGGGGGGCTTGAGACCCAGTACTTC. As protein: CASSGKAGGLETQYF. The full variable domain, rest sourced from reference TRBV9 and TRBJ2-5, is DSGVTQTPKHLITATGQRVTLRCSPRSGDLSVYWYQQSLDQGLQFLIQYYNGEERAKGNILERFSAQQFPDLHSELNLSSLELGDSALYFCASSGKAGGLETQYFGPGTRLLVL.

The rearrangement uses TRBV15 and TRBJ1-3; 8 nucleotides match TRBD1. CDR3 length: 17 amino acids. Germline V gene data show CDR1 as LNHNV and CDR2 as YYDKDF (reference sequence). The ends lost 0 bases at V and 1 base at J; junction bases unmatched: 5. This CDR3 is CATSRDWTGSSGNTIYF. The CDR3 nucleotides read TGTGCCACCAGCAGAGATTGGACAGGGTCGTCTGGAAACACCATATATTTT. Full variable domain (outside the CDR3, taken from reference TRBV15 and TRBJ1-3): DAMVIQNPRYQVTQFGKPVTLSCSQTLNHNVMYWYQQKSSQAPKLLFHYYDKDFNNEADTPDNFQSRRPNTSFCFLDIRSPGLGDTAMYLCATSRDWTGSSGNTIYFGEGSWLTVV.

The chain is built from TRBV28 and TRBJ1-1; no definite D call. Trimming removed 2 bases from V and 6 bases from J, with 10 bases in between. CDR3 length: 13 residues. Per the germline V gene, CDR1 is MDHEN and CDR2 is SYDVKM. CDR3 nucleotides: TGTGCCAGCAGTTTAAACGGGCCCCCTGAAGCTTTCTTT. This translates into CASSLNGPPEAFF.

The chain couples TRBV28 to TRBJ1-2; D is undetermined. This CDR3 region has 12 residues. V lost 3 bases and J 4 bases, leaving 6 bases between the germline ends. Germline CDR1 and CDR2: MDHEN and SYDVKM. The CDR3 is CASSLVPYGYTF. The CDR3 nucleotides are TGTGCCAGCAGTTTGGTCCCCTATGGCTACACCTTC.

The CDR3 DNA reads as TGTGCCAGCAGCCAAGATCGCGCGGGTGAGCAGTTCTTC. It codes for CASSQDRAGEQFF. The chain carries TRBV14 and TRBJ2-1, with D tentatively TRBD2 (5 bases). This CDR3 has 13 residues. Trimming pared 0 bases from V and 9 bases from J, leaving 9 bases between. CDR1 is SGHDN, CDR2 FVKESK, per germline.

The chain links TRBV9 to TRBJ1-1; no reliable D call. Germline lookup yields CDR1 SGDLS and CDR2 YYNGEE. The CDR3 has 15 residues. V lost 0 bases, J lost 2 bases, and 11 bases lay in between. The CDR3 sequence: CASSVEGQLNTEAFF. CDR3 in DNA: TGTGCCAGCAGCGTAGAAGGGCAGCTAAACACTGAAGCTTTCTTT.

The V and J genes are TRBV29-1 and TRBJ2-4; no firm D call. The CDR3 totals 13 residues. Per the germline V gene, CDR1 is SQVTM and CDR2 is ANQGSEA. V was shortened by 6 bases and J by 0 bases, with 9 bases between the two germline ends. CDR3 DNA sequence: TGCAGCGTGATACCCATAGCCAAAAACATTCAGTACTTC. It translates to CSVIPIAKNIQYF.